The rows below give T cell receptor beta chains drawn from one sample of a study of T cell changes during pregnancy in multiple sclerosis. This table comes from immunoSEQ multiplex PCR, and its TCRdb copy is limited to in-frame clones, with some not included. The sample has some 56,000 clones; about 90% are singletons. The sequenced sample was CD4+ T cells from peripheral blood mononuclear cells, obtained after pregnancy. The origin of the receptors is a female donor with multiple sclerosis, enrolled in a pregnancy study. Both conserved end residues are trimmed from each CDR3. Fields, in order: V gene, J gene, CDR3 protein.

v_gene: TRBV7-3; j_gene: TRBJ2-5; CDR3aa: ASSTGLGGVQETQY
v_gene: TRBV4-3; j_gene: TRBJ1-5; CDR3aa: ASSQDSGSNQPQH
v_gene: TRBV7-8; j_gene: TRBJ1-4; CDR3aa: ASSPWGQGGEKLF
v_gene: TRBV5-1; j_gene: TRBJ1-1; CDR3aa: ASPQRGDTEAF
v_gene: TRBV6-5; j_gene: TRBJ2-1; CDR3aa: ASSYRRISYNEQF
v_gene: TRBV5-1; j_gene: TRBJ2-1; CDR3aa: ASSLDLGGPYNEQF
v_gene: TRBV7-2; j_gene: TRBJ1-2; CDR3aa: ASSLEPGQGGGYT
v_gene: TRBV6-6; j_gene: TRBJ2-2; CDR3aa: ASSYSRGSVGELF
v_gene: TRBV7-9; j_gene: TRBJ1-3; CDR3aa: ASSLALGRNTIY
v_gene: TRBV18; j_gene: TRBJ1-1; CDR3aa: ASSPSATRGTEAF
v_gene: TRBV7-2; j_gene: TRBJ2-2; CDR3aa: ASSLNTGATGELF
v_gene: TRBV21-1; j_gene: TRBJ2-1; CDR3aa: ASSNLIKRILYNEQF
v_gene: TRBV7-9; j_gene: TRBJ2-7; CDR3aa: ASSSPHGGRYEQY
v_gene: TRBV10-3; j_gene: TRBJ1-1; CDR3aa: AISGPGQGTPEAF
v_gene: TRBV5-4; j_gene: TRBJ1-6; CDR3aa: ASNRVNSPLH
v_gene: TRBV5-6; j_gene: TRBJ2-7; CDR3aa: ASSLRQRRGDEQY
v_gene: TRBV2; j_gene: TRBJ1-1; CDR3aa: ASRDRGMNTEAF
v_gene: TRBV10-3; j_gene: TRBJ1-2; CDR3aa: AISQTGTTGGYT
v_gene: TRBV19; j_gene: TRBJ1-5; CDR3aa: AADRIGGQPQH
v_gene: TRBV21-1; j_gene: TRBJ1-2; CDR3aa: ASKEDRINYGYT
v_gene: TRBV4-2; j_gene: TRBJ1-3; CDR3aa: ASSQDRVSGNTIY
v_gene: TRBV2; j_gene: TRBJ2-6; CDR3aa: ASSGPSAGANVLT
v_gene: TRBV21-1; j_gene: TRBJ1-1; CDR3aa: ASIPGGGRCHRMNTEAF
v_gene: TRBV9; j_gene: TRBJ2-3; CDR3aa: ASSVQSGGTDTQY
v_gene: TRBV19; j_gene: TRBJ2-4; CDR3aa: ASSVGARKNIQY
v_gene: TRBV28; j_gene: TRBJ2-4; CDR3aa: ASSLAGAENIQY
v_gene: TRBV7-3; j_gene: TRBJ2-1; CDR3aa: ASSILAGGLNEQF
v_gene: TRBV7-2; j_gene: TRBJ2-6; CDR3aa: ASSSTSGANVLT
v_gene: TRBV7-2; j_gene: TRBJ2-4; CDR3aa: ASSLSPGWAKNIQY
v_gene: TRBV25-1; j_gene: TRBJ1-4; CDR3aa: ASREQGGEKLF
v_gene: TRBV5-1; j_gene: TRBJ2-3; CDR3aa: ASSFGATDTQY
v_gene: TRBV7-2; j_gene: TRBJ2-7; CDR3aa: ASSSGGGSSYEQY
v_gene: TRBV9; j_gene: TRBJ2-4; CDR3aa: ASSVGGGAKNIQY
v_gene: TRBV7-2; j_gene: TRBJ1-6; CDR3aa: ASSLGITGSYNSPLH
v_gene: TRBV2; j_gene: TRBJ1-2; CDR3aa: ASSATGSLGYT
v_gene: TRBV2; j_gene: TRBJ1-2; CDR3aa: ASSLYPVYT
v_gene: TRBV7-2; j_gene: TRBJ1-5; CDR3aa: ASSYYKSQPQH
v_gene: TRBV6-6; j_gene: TRBJ1-5; CDR3aa: ASSYSSLNQPQH
v_gene: TRBV29-1; j_gene: TRBJ2-3; CDR3aa: SVRAGAHLKGTDTQY
v_gene: TRBV27; j_gene: TRBJ1-4; CDR3aa: ASSLFATNEKLF
v_gene: TRBV19; j_gene: TRBJ1-1; CDR3aa: ASSITGNTEAF
v_gene: TRBV5-6; j_gene: TRBJ2-7; CDR3aa: ASSQTGTYEQY
v_gene: TRBV18; j_gene: TRBJ1-2; CDR3aa: ASSPDLSGTGNGYT
v_gene: TRBV7-2; j_gene: TRBJ2-7; CDR3aa: ASSFPRTGNYEQY
v_gene: TRBV7-8; j_gene: TRBJ1-2; CDR3aa: ASSLAPGQSLYGYT
v_gene: TRBV6-1; j_gene: TRBJ2-3; CDR3aa: ASSDGLHRINTDTQY
v_gene: TRBV5-1; j_gene: TRBJ2-5; CDR3aa: ASSLVAFGGETQY
v_gene: TRBV5-5; j_gene: TRBJ2-7; CDR3aa: ASSSAVIGQY